The 20 T cell receptor beta chains below come from one sample, sequenced in a study of early T cells in non-severe SARS-CoV-2 infection. TCRdb recomputed calls from the 5' RACE reads with MiXCR, one row per CDR3 protein. Seen here are roughly 28,000 distinct CDR3 sequences, about 4% observed once, and the top ten hold about an eighth. Specimen: whole blood. These receptor sequences come from an adult who was a healthcare worker with PCR-confirmed SARS-CoV-2 infection or an uninfected control (not recorded which).

V usage is TRBV7-8 and J usage is TRBJ2-7, with 9 bases aligning to TRBD2. In germline, CDR1 is SGHVS, CDR2 FQNEAQ. This CDR3 has 16 amino acids. V was clipped by 4 bases and J by 3 bases; unmatched bases: 10. CDR3 region: CASSSIAGDGFYEQYV. CDR3 nucleotides: TGTGCCAGCAGCTCAATAGCGGGAGATGGGTTCTACGAGCAGTACGTC.

This clonotype has a count of ten or more. V and J are TRBV7-8 and TRBJ1-2, with D possibly matching TRBD1 (5 bases). The CDR3 covers 15 residues. Germline V gene sequence: CDR1 SGHVS, CDR2 FQNEAQ. V lost 3 bases and J 0 bases, leaving 11 bases between the germline ends. In DNA form, the CDR3 reads TGTGCCAGCAGCTTGACAGCGACCACTAACTATGGCTACACCTTC. Translated: CASSLTATTNYGYTF.

This clonotype appeared a few times. The J gene is TRBJ2-2, the V gene TRBV28, with TRBD2 identical over 12 bases. Germline CDR1 MDHEN, CDR2 SYDVKM. The CDR3 has 17 residues. J gave up 0 bases and V 2 bases, and 1 base lay outside the gene matches. The CDR3 bases are TGTGCCAGCAGTTTACTAGCGGGAGGGCCGAACACCGGGGAGCTGTTTTTT. Protein: CASSLLAGGPNTGELFF.

This clonotype was counted ten times or more. The CDR3 nucleotides read TGTGCCAGCAGTTATAGGACATTCTCTAATGAAAAACTGTTTTTT. Protein sequence: CASSYRTFSNEKLFF. The chain uses TRBV6-6 and TRBJ1-4, with D possibly matching TRBD1 (5 bases). The length of the CDR3 is 15 residues. Germline loops: CDR1 MNHNY, CDR2 SVGAGI (reference sequence). The V end was cut by 3 bases, the J end by 3 bases, with 11 bases between.

This clonotype has at least ten counts. The DNA for the CDR3 is TGCAGCGCCACACCCGGAGGGGTACTAGATACGCAGTATTTT. Its translation: CSATPGGVLDTQYF. The chain carries TRBV29-1 and TRBJ2-3, with D maybe TRBD2 (6 bases). V dropped 7 bases and J dropped 5 bases, with 19 bases sitting between them. CDR1 SQVTM and CDR2 ANQGSEA come from the germline V gene. CDR3 size: 14 residues.

At least ten counts were recorded for this clonotype. The V and J genes are TRBV25-1 and TRBJ2-1, with D perhaps matching TRBD2 (6 bases). Trimming left V 3 bases short and J 6 bases short, with 12 bases between. Germline V gene sequence: CDR1 MGHDK, CDR2 SYGVNS. The CDR3 length is 14 residues. The CDR3 protein is CASSESKTSNEQFF. The DNA for the CDR3 is TGTGCCAGCAGTGAGTCCAAGACTAGCAATGAGCAGTTCTTC.

This clonotype was counted between two and nine times. The chain uses TRBV28 and TRBJ1-6; TRBD1 is a possible D gene (5 bases). The CDR3 extends over 14 amino acids. In germline, CDR1 is MDHEN, CDR2 SYDVKM. Trimming removed 5 bases from V and 7 bases from J, with 12 bases in between. The CDR3 coding sequence is TGTGCCAGCAGTCCAGGGTTGCCGAATTCACCCCTCCACTTT. This codes for CASSPGLPNSPLHF.

This clonotype was found many times. The V gene is TRBV11-3, the J gene TRBJ2-1, with 12 bases lining up with TRBD1. CDR3 size: 14 residues. J was trimmed by 8 bases and V by 5 bases; bases with no gene match: 4. Germline CDR1 reads SGHNT; CDR2 reads YENEEA. CDR3 nucleotides: TGTGCCAGCAGCCCGGGACAGGGGGCTTATGAGCAGTTCTTC. Protein: CASSPGQGAYEQFF.

Regarding this clonotype: Given a much more abundant clone one base away, this may be a read error. The gene calls are TRBV5-5 and TRBJ2-2, with D perhaps TRBD2 (5 bases). The CDR3 consists of 12 residues. Germline CDR1 SGHKS, CDR2 YYEKEE (reference sequence). The CDR3 sequence is CASDPYTGELYF. CDR3 sequence (DNA): TGTGCCAGCGACCCATACACCGGGGAGCTGTATTTT. The whole variable domain, filled in from reference TRBV5-5 and TRBJ2-2, reads DAGVTQSPTHLIKTRGQQVTLRCSPISGHKSVSWYQQVLGQGPQFIFQYYEKEERGRGNFPDRFSARQFPNYSSELNVNALLLGDSALYLCASDPYTGELYFGEGSRLTVL.

This chain links TRBV3-1 with TRBJ2-2, with D perhaps TRBD1 (7 bases). The germline gives CDR1 LGHDT, CDR2 YNNKEL (reference sequence). Trimming pared 3 bases from V and 7 bases from J, leaving 21 bases between. This CDR3 is 17 amino acids long. The CDR3 protein is CASSHPQGKGTDGELFF. CDR3 nucleotide sequence: TGTGCCAGCAGCCACCCACAGGGGAAGGGGACTGACGGGGAGCTGTTTTTT.

In this sample, this clonotype turned up many times. The rearrangement joins TRBV4-3 to TRBJ2-1; 8 bases fit TRBD2. This CDR3 region has 14 residues. Germline CDR1 reads LGHNA; CDR2 reads YSLEER. After removal of 3 bases from V and 4 bases from J, the junction contained 2 bases not matched to a gene. The CDR3 DNA is TGCGCCAGCAGCCAGGGACTAGAATACAATGAGCAGTTCTTC. Its protein is CASSQGLEYNEQFF.

This clonotype showed up many times. The chain couples TRBV12-3 or TRBV12-4 to TRBJ2-7, with a possible D match to TRBD1 (6 bases). V gave up 8 bases and J gave up 0 bases, with 14 bases separating them. The CDR3 covers 14 residues. The CDR3 DNA reads TGTGCCAGCCAGACAGGACACGGCTCCTACGAGCAGTACTTC. Translating gives CASQTGHGSYEQYF.

This clonotype was picked up many times. The chain uses TRBV10-3 and TRBJ2-3; 7 positions agree with TRBD2. J gave up 6 bases and V 8 bases, and 11 bases lay outside the gene matches. Germline loops: CDR1 ENHRY, CDR2 SYGVKD. The CDR3 runs to 14 residues. The CDR3 sequence is CAIGRGAARDTQYF. The CDR3 DNA reads TGTGCCATCGGGAGGGGAGCGGCGAGGGATACGCAGTATTTT.

This sequence joins TRBV10-3 and TRBJ2-1, with 7 bases lining up with TRBD1. Germline-derived CDR1 and CDR2 are ENHRY and SYGVKD. This CDR3 region has 16 residues. V shed 0 bases and J 0 bases; nucleotides not matched to a gene: 2. The chain's CDR3 is CAISESTGSSYNEQFF. As DNA, the CDR3 is TGTGCCATCAGTGAGTCGACAGGGAGCTCCTACAATGAGCAGTTCTTC.

Ten or more counts support this clonotype. The chain couples TRBV7-2 to TRBJ2-5, with TRBD1 as a possible D gene (5 bases). Trimming removed 5 bases at V and 3 bases at J, with 10 bases between. The CDR3 has 13 amino acids. Germline V gives CDR1 SGHTA, CDR2 FQGNSA. This chain's CDR3 is CASSPRQKETQYF. CDR3 DNA: TGTGCCAGCAGCCCGAGACAGAAAGAGACCCAGTACTTC.

This clonotype came up many times. The chain uses TRBV4-3 and TRBJ1-1, with D tentatively TRBD1 (6 bases). The CDR3 spans 15 residues. The V gene lost 4 bases and the J gene lost 5 bases, with 17 bases spanning the gap. In germline, CDR1 is LGHNA, CDR2 YSLEER. The DNA for the CDR3 is TGCGCCAGCAGCCCCGTAGCAGGGGTTGGTACTGAAGCTTTCTTT. Amino acids: CASSPVAGVGTEAFF.

This clonotype appeared a few times. CDR3 in amino acids: CASRRQGDTGELFF. CDR3 bases: TGTGCCAGCAGAAGGCAGGGGGACACCGGGGAGCTGTTTTTT. This chain uses TRBV11-3 with TRBJ2-2, with 7 nucleotides matching TRBD1. This CDR3 comprises 14 residues. Per the germline V gene, CDR1 is SGHNT and CDR2 is YENEEA. With V trimmed by 6 bases and J by 3 bases, 4 bases remained unmatched.

This clonotype occurred many times. The chain joins TRBV29-1 to TRBJ1-2; TRBD1 agrees at 9 bases. With 1 base clipped from V and 6 bases from J, the junction kept 6 bases outside the gene matches. CDR3 length: 14 amino acids. Germline assignment: CDR1 SQVTM and CDR2 ANQGSEA. The CDR3 DNA sequence: TGCAGCGTTGAAGTCCTTGGACAGGGGAATGGCTACACCTTC. This encodes CSVEVLGQGNGYTF.

There are many counts of this clonotype. V is TRBV11-2 and J is TRBJ2-3; D remains unclear. Germline lookup yields CDR1 SGHAT and CDR2 FQNNGV. This CDR3 is built from 16 residues. Trimming took off 2 bases at V and 3 bases at J, with 15 bases between the two ends. The CDR3 sequence is CASSLSFRLVTDTQYF. CDR3 DNA: TGTGCCAGCAGCTTAAGTTTCCGGCTAGTTACAGATACGCAGTATTTT.

This clonotype was seen a handful of times. This sequence joins TRBV6-6 and TRBJ2-3, with no clear D. This CDR3 has 12 amino acids. Germline V CDR1 and CDR2: MNHNY, SVGAGI (reference sequence). Trimming cost V 4 bases and J 4 bases, with 6 bases left between them. CDR3 in DNA: TGTGCCAGCAGTTGGAGTGCAGATACGCAGTATTTT. Translating it yields CASSWSADTQYF.